A single sample gave rise to the 16 T cell receptor beta chains below, sequenced in a study of CD8+ T cells in alopecia areata. Investigators isolated RNA and reverse transcribed it into cDNA to act as the sequencing template. Assay: immunoSEQ multiplex PCR; the TCRdb copy retains only in-frame clones and omits some. This table holds about 110,000 clones, around 55% found once. Specimen: CD8+ T cells sorted from blood. These receptors all stem from a human donor in good health.

The chain links TRBV6-5 to TRBJ2-5; maybe TRBD2 (6 bases). V lost 4 bases to trimming and J lost 5 bases, with 11 bases between them. Looked up from germline, CDR1 is MNHEY and CDR2 is SVGAGI. CDR3 length equals 13 residues. The CDR3 here is CASSFGRPETQYF. CDR3 bases: TGTGCCAGCAGTTTTGGGAGGCCGGAGACCCAGTACTTC.

This chain links TRBV19 with TRBJ1-6, with TRBD1 matching 8 bases. CDR1 and CDR2 (germline): LNHDA, SQIVND (reference sequence). The CDR3 spans 14 residues. V lost 6 bases to trimming and J lost 9 bases; unmatched junction nucleotides: 7. The CDR3 loop reads CASRITGGSSPLHF. In DNA, the CDR3 is TGTGCCAGTAGGATAACAGGGGGGTCTTCACCCCTCCACTTT. Combining the CDR3 with reference TRBV19 and TRBJ1-6 gives the whole variable domain DGGITQSPKYLFRKEGQNVTLSCEQNLNHDAMYWYRQDPGQGLRLIYYSQIVNDFQKGDIAEGYSVSREKKESFPLTVTSAQKNPTAFYLCASRITGGSSPLHFGNGTRLTVT.

This clone came up a few times. The CDR3 here is CSVEFGGPGHGYTF. CDR3 bases: TGCAGCGTTGAATTCGGTGGACCTGGTCATGGCTACACCTTC. This chain connects TRBV29-1 to TRBJ1-2; D uncertain. Trimming removed 2 bases from V and 6 bases from J, with 16 bases in between. CDR3 length equals 14 residues. Germline assignment: CDR1 SQVTM and CDR2 ANQGSEA.

The V gene is TRBV2, the J gene TRBJ2-7; 9 positions match TRBD1. This CDR3 contains 16 residues. Trimming at V came to 7 bases and at J to 1 base, leaving 11 bases not matched to a gene. Germline CDR1 is SNHLY and CDR2 is FYNNEI. DNA for the CDR3: TGTGCCAGCAATAGAGGTGTAGGACAGGGGTCCTACGAGCAGTACTTC. Amino acid sequence: CASNRGVGQGSYEQYF.

The CDR3 bases are TGTGCCAGCAGGGGACAGTGGAACACCGGGGAGCTGTTTTTT. This codes for CASRGQWNTGELFF. V and J are TRBV5-4 and TRBJ2-2, with 7 bases aligning to TRBD1. Per germline, CDR1 SGHNT and CDR2 YYREEE (reference sequence). The CDR3 is 14 residues long. The V segment lost 5 bases and the J segment 1 base; nucleotides outside the gene matches: 2.

CDR3 loop: CASSPSWGETDTQYF. The CDR3 DNA sequence: TGTGCCAGCAGCCCCTCCTGGGGAGAGACAGATACGCAGTATTTT. The V and J genes are TRBV7-6 and TRBJ2-3, with D possibly being TRBD2 (5 bases). CDR1 is SGHVS, CDR2 FNYEAQ, per germline. The CDR3 length is 15 residues. Trimming left V 5 bases short and J 3 bases short, with 15 bases between.

The sample holds a few counts of this clone. V is TRBV5-1 and J is TRBJ2-1; no firm D call. This CDR3 is built from 12 residues. Trimming took off 6 bases at V and 0 bases at J, with 4 bases between the two ends. Per germline, CDR1 SGHRS and CDR2 YFSETQ. The CDR3 here is CASMNSYNEQFF. CDR3 DNA sequence: TGCGCCAGCATGAACTCCTACAATGAGCAGTTCTTC. Looking up the rest from reference TRBV5-1 and TRBJ2-1 gives the full variable domain: KAGVTQTPRYLIKTRGQQVTLSCSPISGHRSVSWYQQTPGQGLQFLFEYFSETQRNKGNFPGRFSGRQFSNSRSEMNVSTLELGDSALYLCASMNSYNEQFFGPGTRLTVL.

The gene calls are TRBV14 and TRBJ2-3; TRBD2 matches 7 bases. The V segment lost 4 bases and the J segment 0 bases; nucleotides outside the gene matches: 4. Per germline, CDR1 SGHDN and CDR2 FVKESK. The CDR3 length is 15 residues. CDR3 amino acids: CASSRGGSSTDTQYF. The CDR3 DNA reads as TGTGCCAGCAGCCGGGGGGGGTCGAGCACAGATACGCAGTATTTT.

J is TRBJ2-1 and V is TRBV7-9, with 8 positions matching TRBD2. The length of the CDR3 is 13 residues. The germline V gene encodes CDR1 SEHNR and CDR2 FQNEAQ (reference sequence). The CDR3 DNA sequence: TGTTTTGCGGGGGGTTGGTCCTACAATGAGCAGTTCTTC. Amino acids: CFAGGWSYNEQFF.

The V and J genes are TRBV10-3 and TRBJ2-3; no clear D gene. The CDR3 is made up of 13 amino acids. Germline V gene data show CDR1 as ENHRY and CDR2 as SYGVKD. Trimming pared 2 bases from V and 2 bases from J, leaving 5 bases between. CDR3 nucleotides: TGTGCCATCAGTGAGCTTCTCACAGATACGCAGTATTTT. Its translation: CAISELLTDTQYF.

CDR3 bases: TGTGCCATTCGGACGGCGAACACCGGGGAGCTGTTTTTT. Its translation is CAIRTANTGELFF. The V call is TRBV19, the J call TRBJ2-2; D not resolved. The germline V and J ends were trimmed by 10 bases and 0 bases, with 9 bases remaining between them. Germline V gives CDR1 LNHDA, CDR2 SQIVND (reference sequence). This CDR3 is 13 amino acids long.

This clone was found a few times. V gene TRBV6-6 combines with J gene TRBJ1-1; D not resolved. This CDR3 spans 10 amino acids. V was trimmed by 6 bases and J by 8 bases, leaving 7 bases between them. Germline CDR1 MNHNY, CDR2 SVGAGI (reference sequence). The CDR3 bases are TGTGCCAGCAGGGCGGACGAAGCTTTCTTT. It is translated as CASRADEAFF.

The V gene is TRBV13, the J gene TRBJ2-1; D is ambiguous. CDR1 and CDR2 (germline): PRHDT, FYEKMQ (reference sequence). This CDR3 is 16 amino acids long. Trimming pared 6 bases from V and 2 bases from J, leaving 17 bases between. The CDR3 sequence: CASSKGVHTPYNEQFF. CDR3 in DNA: TGTGCCAGCAGTAAGGGTGTGCATACTCCCTACAATGAGCAGTTCTTC.

This clone has a single count. The chain has TRBV5-6 and TRBJ2-3, with D perhaps TRBD1 or TRBD2 (6 bases each). This CDR3 is built from 16 residues. Germline V gives CDR1 SGHDT, CDR2 YYEEEE. Between the trimmed V and J ends, which lost 1 base and 4 bases, there was a span of 16 bases. CDR3 residues: CASSLITGDIPDTQYF. The DNA for the CDR3 is TGTGCCAGCAGCTTGATTACGGGGGACATACCAGATACGCAGTATTTT.

The chain employs TRBV19 and TRBJ2-7; 7 nucleotides align to TRBD1. Germline V gene sequence: CDR1 LNHDA, CDR2 SQIVND (reference sequence). V dropped 3 bases and J dropped 6; count of bases not matched to a gene: 5. The CDR3 extends over 13 amino acids. CDR3 coding DNA: TGTGCCAGTAGTATCGTGACAGGGCTCGAGCAGTACTTC. This codes for CASSIVTGLEQYF.

The J gene is TRBJ1-4, the V gene TRBV30, with D tentatively TRBD1 (6 bases). This CDR3 has 13 amino acids. V lost 5 bases and J 5 bases, leaving 12 bases between the germline ends. Germline assignment: CDR1 GTSNPN and CDR2 SVGIG (reference sequence). CDR3 sequence: CAWQDSSNEKLFF. CDR3 nucleotides: TGTGCCTGGCAGGACAGCTCAAATGAAAAACTGTTTTTT.